The clone carrying this TCR beta chain has a count of ten or more. Antigen unknown. Researchers amplified the TCR beta CDR3 regions from RNA transcripts. An initial round of RT-PCR targeting the TCR CDR3 relied on the HTBI primer set. MiXCR was run by TCRdb on the multiplex PCR reads, yielding one entry per CDR3 protein. This sample has some 490,000 distinct CDR3 sequences, with around 16% found just once. Germline V gene data show CDR1 as SGHTA and CDR2 as FQGTGA. Trimming removed 0 bases from V and 4 bases from J; junction bases left unmatched: 5. The CDR3 length is 15 residues. The data were obtained in a study of T cells in Graves' hyperthyroidism and ophthalmopathy. Individuals with ophthalmopathy presented a Clinical Activity Score of at least 3, a NOSPECS grade of at least 4 and a duration under 3 months. The PBMCs had their origin in approximately 10 ml of fresh peripheral blood. Broader study findings: Stable hyperthyroidism and ophthalmopathy were separated using 13 V-J signatures. Also found in blood were most expanded thyroid clonotypes above 0.001.

Sequenced material: blood. The source of this sequence is a young woman with Graves' ophthalmopathy. This chain uses TRBV7-3 with TRBJ2-5; TRBD2 aligns across 7 bases. CDR3 residues: CASSLTVGGGETQYF. CDR3 bases: TGTGCCAGCAGCTTAACGGTGGGGGGGGGAGAGACCCAGTACTTC.